What follows is one TCR beta chain and its context. This entry comes from a study of blood T cell repertoires in COVID-19. Study-level information: The United States, Italy and Spain were the sources of the acute and convalescent COVID-19 samples. PBMCs, B-cell-depleted T cells, or T cells were the source of the cDNA or gDNA that made up the material.

Trimming shortened V by 8 bases and J by 6 bases, and 17 bases separated the two germline ends. This CDR3 has 15 amino acids. Germline V gene data show CDR1 as SEHNR and CDR2 as FQNEAQ (reference sequence). In the original analysis: Reference gene primer amplification in the assay estimated nucleated cell counts. TCRdb's table, derived via immunoSEQ multiplex PCR, lists solely in-frame clones and lacks some. V and J calls and clone size are as listed in that table; D and trimming were resolved from the DNA. This table has about 15,000 clones, about 79% appearing once. This sequence joins TRBV7-9 and TRBJ1-6; D perhaps matches TRBD1 (5 bases). This TCR was sampled from a woman in her fifties or sixties with active or convalescent COVID-19. Source material: peripheral blood. Written as DNA, the CDR3 is TGTGCCAGCCAGGAGATAGGGGTCATTAATTCACCCCTCCACTTT. Its translation: CASQEIGVINSPLHF. Full variable domain (outside the CDR3, taken from reference TRBV7-9 and TRBJ1-6): DTGVSQNPRHKITKRGQNVTFRCDPISEHNRLYWYRQTLGQGPEFLTYFQNEAQLEKSRLLSDRFSAERPKGSFSTLEIQRTEQGDSAMYLCASQEIGVINSPLHFGNGTRLTVT.